The entry that follows covers one T cell receptor (beta chain) sequence. Sequencing used immunoSEQ multiplex PCR; TCRdb keeps in-frame clones, though not all of them. The table shows about 9,800 clones, with roughly 85% occurring only once. This entry is derived from a study of tumor T cells in aggressive B-cell lymphoma. CDR3 length: 14 amino acids. With V trimmed by 5 bases and J by 9 bases, 8 bases remained unmatched. The germline V gene has CDR1 LNHDA and CDR2 SQIVND (reference sequence). This sequence joins TRBV19 and TRBJ2-1; 9 nucleotides match TRBD2. The sequence was obtained from an adult with diffuse large B cell lymphoma. What was sequenced was tumor tissue. This CDR3 is CASSLPSGMGEQFF. The CDR3 coding sequence is TGTGCCAGTAGTTTGCCTAGCGGGATGGGTGAGCAGTTCTTC. Drawing the rest from reference TRBV19 and TRBJ2-1, the complete variable domain is DGGITQSPKYLFRKEGQNVTLSCEQNLNHDAMYWYRQDPGQGLRLIYYSQIVNDFQKGDIAEGYSVSREKKESFPLTVTSAQKNPTAFYLCASSLPSGMGEQFFGPGTRLTVL.